The rows below give T cell receptor beta chains drawn from one sample of a study of T cell repertoires in cytomegalovirus infection. TCRdb analysed the reads with MiXCR anew, one entry per CDR3 protein. The repertoire has hundreds of thousands of distinct CDR3 sequences, approximately 25% of them found once; the top ten carry roughly 8%. The sequenced sample was CD8+ T cells from PBMCs. Every receptor here comes from a human donor in good health (CMV status not recorded). Some clones in this sample may be carry-over from other donors' samples. Each CDR3 is given with its conserved first and last residue. D genes are given only for firm matches. Only some rows state a clone size, as once, few, many or a class for expanded clones.

size | D | J | V | CDR3 | DNA
- | - | TRBJ2-5 | TRBV7-6 | CASSLGGQGRETQYF | TGTGCCAGCAGCTTAGGAGGCCAAGGTAGAGAGACCCAGTACTTC
few | - | TRBJ1-1 | TRBV7-6 | CASSPRMGGNTEAFF | TGTGCCAGCAGCCCCAGGATGGGGGGGAACACTGAAGCTTTCTTT
- | TRBD1 | TRBJ1-2 | TRBV6-5 | CASSYLRDSPIWGYTF | TGTGCCAGCAGTTACCTTCGGGACAGCCCTATCTGGGGCTACACCTTC
- | - | TRBJ1-1 | TRBV6-2/TRBV6-3 | CASSSTVDRSLNTEAFF | TGTGCCAGCAGTTCGACAGTAGATCGGAGTTTGAACACTGAAGCTTTCTTT
- | - | TRBJ1-1 | TRBV7-6 | CASSSRLIWVTEAFF | TGTGCCAGCAGCTCAAGACTAATTTGGGTCACTGAAGCTTTCTTT
many | TRBD1 | TRBJ1-2 | TRBV7-6 | CASSTGTGNGYTF | TGTGCCAGCAGCACCGGGACAGGGAATGGCTACACCTTC
- | - | TRBJ2-1 | TRBV11-1 | CASRLNYNEQFF | TGTGCCAGCAGACTAAATTACAATGAGCAGTTCTTC
few | - | TRBJ2-1 | TRBV6-4 | CASAQNNWALSSYNEQFF | TGTGCCAGCGCACAGAATAACTGGGCTCTAAGCTCCTACAATGAGCAGTTCTTC
few | - | TRBJ1-6 | TRBV6-2/TRBV6-3 | CASKEGTASSYNSPLHF | TGTGCCAGCAAAGAGGGGACCGCAAGCTCCTATAATTCACCCCTCCACTTT
few | - | TRBJ2-1 | TRBV10-3 | CAISEGPTPYNEQFF | TGTGCCATCAGTGAAGGACCCACCCCATACAATGAGCAGTTCTTC
- | TRBD2 | TRBJ2-1 | TRBV7-3 | CVSNLIGTSDNEQFF | TGTGTCAGCAACTTAATCGGGACTAGCGATAATGAGCAGTTCTTC
- | - | TRBJ2-2 | TRBV5-6 | CANSLRNTGELFF | TGTGCCAACAGCTTGCGGAACACCGGGGAGCTGTTTTTT
few | TRBD1 | TRBJ1-1 | TRBV28 | CASSQGDYTEAFF | TGTGCCAGCAGCCAGGGGGATTACACTGAAGCTTTCTTT
- | TRBD1 | TRBJ1-1 | TRBV6-2/TRBV6-3 | CASSYSWDSAEAFF | TGTGCCAGCAGTTACTCGTGGGACAGCGCTGAAGCTTTCTTT
- | - | TRBJ1-2 | TRBV20-1 | CSARPGYTF | TGCAGTGCTAGGCCTGGCTACACCTTC